What follows are 4 T cell receptor beta chains derived from one specimen sequenced in a study of blood T cell repertoires in COVID-19. Method: immunoSEQ multiplex PCR; TCRdb's copy keeps in-frame clones and lacks some. The sample lists roughly 250,000 clones; about 68% were seen once. The specimen sequenced was peripheral blood. The receptors here all came from a woman over 75 with acute or convalescent COVID-19.

The chain recombines TRBV9 with TRBJ2-1, with 8 positions matching TRBD2. This CDR3 region has 15 residues. Trimming at V came to 3 bases and at J to 3 bases, leaving 5 bases not matched to a gene. Germline assignment: CDR1 SGDLS and CDR2 YYNGEE. CDR3 protein: CASSATGTSYNEQFF. CDR3 sequence (DNA): TGTGCCAGCAGCGCCACCGGGACTAGCTACAATGAGCAGTTCTTC.

This rearrangement joins TRBV5-1 to TRBJ1-1, with TRBD1 matching over 8 bases. Germline CDR1 is SGHRS and CDR2 is YFSETQ. V gave up 8 bases and J gave up 2 bases; unmatched junction bases: 8. This CDR3 spans 14 amino acids. In DNA, the CDR3 is TGCGCCAGTCGTCAGGGGGCGTCCAACACTGAAGCTTTCTTT. Protein product: CASRQGASNTEAFF.

This clone has just a few counts. Other nucleotide sequences from this sample produce the same CDR3. The chain combines TRBV3-1 (or the pseudogene TRBV3-2) with TRBJ2-5; weak D call: TRBD2 (6 bases). The V gene's germline CDR1 is LGHDT and CDR2 YNNKEL (reference sequence). The CDR3 covers 13 residues. Trimming shortened V by 4 bases and J by 4 bases, and 10 bases separated the two germline ends. CDR3 in amino acids: CASSRTGGETQYF. DNA of the CDR3: TGTGCCAGCAGCCGTACCGGGGGAGAGACCCAGTACTTC.

The V call is TRBV12-2, the J call TRBJ2-1; whether TRBD2, the table's D call, matches the DNA was not checked. TRBV12-2 is a pseudogene. This CDR3 has 18 amino acids. The CDR3 DNA reads TGTGCAAGTCGCTCAACGGGTAGGGAGGGCCCCGACCACAATGAGCAGTTCTTC. This translates into CASRSTGREGPDHNEQFF.